This TCR beta chain comes out of a study of OX40 agonist ivuxolimab in advanced cancers. Sequenced by immunoSEQ multiplex PCR; TCRdb stores in-frame clones only, minus some. The table shows approximately 74,000 clones, with 70% to 90% occurring only once. The CDR3 is 12 amino acids. Between the trimmed V and J ends, which lost 2 bases and 6 bases, there was a span of 5 bases. Germline V gene lookup returns CDR1 SGHNT and CDR2 YYREEE (reference sequence). This chain uses TRBV5-4 with TRBJ2-2; D unclear. This sample comprised CD4+ or CD8+ T cells sorted from blood, obtained in a trial of the OX40 agonist ivuxolimab. The source of this sequence is an adult with an advanced solid tumor such as melanoma, head and neck, liver or kidney cancer. This CDR3 reads CASSFGPGELFF. In DNA, the CDR3 is TGTGCCAGCAGCTTTGGGCCCGGGGAGCTGTTTTTT.